This T cell receptor (beta chain) originates from a study of T cell responses to AZD1222 COVID-19 vaccine. Whole-study results and caveats: After two AZD1222 doses, spike-specific TCR breadth and depth rose versus day 0. Every sample of the repertoires postdated the peak T cell response.

Sequenced by immunoSEQ multiplex PCR; TCRdb stores in-frame clones only, minus some. Here the sample spans more than 120,000 clones, about nine tenths being singletons. Turning to this clone: Its antigen remains unknown.

Sequencing was performed on peripheral blood, taken 28 days after the second AZD1222 dose. This sequence originates from an adult who received the AZD1222 COVID-19 vaccine.

The chain's CDR3 is CASSPQGGATNEKLFF. In DNA form, the CDR3 reads TGTGCCAGCTCACCACAGGGGGGCGCAACTAATGAAAAACTGTTTTTT. The V gene is TRBV18, the J gene TRBJ1-4; possibly TRBD1 for D (6 bases). Germline assignment: CDR1 KGHSH and CDR2 LQKENI. Deletions cut 1 base from V and 0 bases from J, with 9 bases between. The CDR3 runs to 16 residues.